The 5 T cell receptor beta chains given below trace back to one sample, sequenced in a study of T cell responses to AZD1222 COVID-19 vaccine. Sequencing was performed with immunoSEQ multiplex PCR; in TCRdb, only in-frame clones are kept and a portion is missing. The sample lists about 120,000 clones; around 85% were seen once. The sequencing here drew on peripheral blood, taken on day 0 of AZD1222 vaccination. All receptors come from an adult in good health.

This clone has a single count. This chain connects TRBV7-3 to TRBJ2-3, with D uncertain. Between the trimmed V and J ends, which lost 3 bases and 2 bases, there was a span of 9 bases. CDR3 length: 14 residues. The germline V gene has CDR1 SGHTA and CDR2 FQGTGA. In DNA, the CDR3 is TGTGCCAGCAGCTTCTCCGGAGACACAGATACGCAGTATTTT. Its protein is CASSFSGDTDTQYF.

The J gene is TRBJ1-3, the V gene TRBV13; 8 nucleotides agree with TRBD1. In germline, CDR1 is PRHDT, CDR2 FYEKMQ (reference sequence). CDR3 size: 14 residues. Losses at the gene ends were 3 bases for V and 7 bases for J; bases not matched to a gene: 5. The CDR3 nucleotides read TGTGCCAGCAGCTTTGGAGACAGGGGCAACACCATATATTTT. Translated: CASSFGDRGNTIYF.

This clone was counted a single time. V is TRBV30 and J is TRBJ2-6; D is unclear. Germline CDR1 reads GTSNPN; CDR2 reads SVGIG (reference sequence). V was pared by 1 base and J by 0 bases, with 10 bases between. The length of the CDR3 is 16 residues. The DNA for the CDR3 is TGTGCCTGGAGTGCCCCAGGAACCTCTGGGGCCAACGTCCTGACTTTC. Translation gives CAWSAPGTSGANVLTF.

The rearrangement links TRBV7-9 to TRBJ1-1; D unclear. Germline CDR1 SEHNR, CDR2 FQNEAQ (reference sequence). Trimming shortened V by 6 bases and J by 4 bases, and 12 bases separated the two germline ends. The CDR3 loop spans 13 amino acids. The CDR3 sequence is CASRPISSTEAFF. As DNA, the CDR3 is TGTGCCAGCAGGCCGATTAGTTCCACTGAAGCTTTCTTT.

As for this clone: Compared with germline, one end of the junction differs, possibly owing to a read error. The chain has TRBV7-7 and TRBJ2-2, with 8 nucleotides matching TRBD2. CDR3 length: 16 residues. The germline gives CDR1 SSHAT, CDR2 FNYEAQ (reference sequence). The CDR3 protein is CASSSITSGGAGELFF. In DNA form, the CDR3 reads TGTGCTAGCAGCTCAATCACTAGCGGAGGGGCCGGGGAGCTGTTTTTT.